The following is a TCR beta chain sequence with its context. This CDR3 is built from 11 residues. V gave up 1 base and J gave up 5 bases, with 3 bases separating them. Germline V lookup: CDR1 DFQATT, CDR2 SNEGSKA (reference sequence). Only in-frame clones appear in the TCRdb table, and some are missing; sequencing was by immunoSEQ multiplex PCR. The sample contains 98,000 or so clones, approximately 90% of which appear only once. The time point denotes: baseline, week 1 (first vaccination visit). The treatment is: pre-vaccination baseline after standard-of-care therapy. This specimen belongs to a study of a mutant IDH1 vaccine in newly diagnosed glioma.

Sequencing used PBMCs, obtained from a glioma patient treated with radiotherapy, temozolomide or both. The chain recombines TRBV20-1 with TRBJ2-1; D not resolved. The source is a woman between 45 and 60 years old with glioma. The CDR3 DNA reads TGCAGTGCTAGAGCGGACAATGAGCAGTTCTTC. This codes for CSARADNEQFF.